This TCR beta chain appears in the sequencing data of a study of technical replicates of blood from a few donors. The assay was immunoSEQ multiplex PCR, and TCRdb's table has in-frame clones only and misses some. The data show about 73,000 clones, around 93% seen once. Between the trimmed V and J ends, which lost 8 bases and 8 bases, there was a span of 12 bases. The CDR3 covers 11 residues. From germline, CDR1 is MDHEN and CDR2 SYDVKM. This clonotype originated in a human donor in good health. The sequencing input was T cells isolated from PBMCs. This chain connects TRBV28 to TRBJ1-2, with D perhaps TRBD1 (6 bases). In DNA, the CDR3 is TGTGCCAGCGGGGGGGGGCTAGGCTACACCTTC. This translates into CASGGGLGYTF.